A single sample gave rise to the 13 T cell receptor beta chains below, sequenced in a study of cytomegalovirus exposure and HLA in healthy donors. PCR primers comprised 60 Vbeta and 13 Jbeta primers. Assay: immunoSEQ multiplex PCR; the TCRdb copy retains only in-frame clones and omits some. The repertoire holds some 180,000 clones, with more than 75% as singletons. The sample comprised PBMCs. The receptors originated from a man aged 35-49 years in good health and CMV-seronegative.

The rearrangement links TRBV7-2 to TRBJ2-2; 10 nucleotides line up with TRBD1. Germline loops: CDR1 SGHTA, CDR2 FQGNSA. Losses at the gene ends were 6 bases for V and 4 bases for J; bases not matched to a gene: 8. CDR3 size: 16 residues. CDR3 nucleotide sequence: TGTGCCAGCAGGAAGAGACAGGGGGCGGCCACCGGGGAGCTGTTTTTT. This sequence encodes CASRKRQGAATGELFF.

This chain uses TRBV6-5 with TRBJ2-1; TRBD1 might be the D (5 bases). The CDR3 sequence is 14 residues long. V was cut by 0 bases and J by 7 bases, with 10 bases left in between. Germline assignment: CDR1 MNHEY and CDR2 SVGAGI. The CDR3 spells CASSYSKRGNEQFF. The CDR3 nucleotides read TGTGCCAGCAGTTACTCGAAAAGGGGAAATGAGCAGTTCTTC.

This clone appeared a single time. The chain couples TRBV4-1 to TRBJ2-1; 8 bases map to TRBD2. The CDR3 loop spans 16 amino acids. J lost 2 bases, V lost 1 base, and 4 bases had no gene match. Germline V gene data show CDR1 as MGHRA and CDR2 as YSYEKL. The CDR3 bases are TGCGCCAGCAGCCAAGGTCTTAGCGGGGCCTACAATGAGCAGTTCTTC. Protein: CASSQGLSGAYNEQFF.

This CDR3 is CASSSGGSYEQYF. The CDR3 DNA is TGTGCCAGCAGTTCCGGCGGCAGTTACGAGCAGTACTTC. V gene TRBV28 combines with J gene TRBJ2-7; the D is unclear. The V gene lost 4 bases and the J gene lost 4 bases, with 11 bases spanning the gap. Germline CDR1 and CDR2: MDHEN and SYDVKM. This CDR3 spans 13 amino acids. Together with reference TRBV28 and TRBJ2-7, the CDR3 gives the full variable domain: DVKVTQSSRYLVKRTGEKVFLECVQDMDHENMFWYRQDPGLGLRLIYFSYDVKMKEKGDIPEGYSVSREKKERFSLILESASTNQTSMYLCASSSGGSYEQYFGPGTRLTVT.

The DNA of the CDR3 is TGTGCCAGCACCCCGGGGGGGCGCGGGCCTGAAGCTTTCTTT. Translated, it gives CASTPGGRGPEAFF. The chain links TRBV2 to TRBJ1-1; D might be TRBD1 (6 bases). The CDR3 spans 14 residues. Germline CDR1 reads SNHLY; CDR2 reads FYNNEI. V lost 7 bases and J lost 6, with 18 bases in between.

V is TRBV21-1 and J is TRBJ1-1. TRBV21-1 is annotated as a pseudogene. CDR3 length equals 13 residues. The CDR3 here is CASSGGACTEAFF. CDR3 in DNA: TGTGCCAGCAGTGGCGGGGCGTGCACTGAAGCTTTCTTT.

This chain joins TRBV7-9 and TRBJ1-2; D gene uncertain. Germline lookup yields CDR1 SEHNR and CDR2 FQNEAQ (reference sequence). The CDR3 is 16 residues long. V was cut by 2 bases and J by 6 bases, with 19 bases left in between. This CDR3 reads CASSLFRSRGVDGYTF. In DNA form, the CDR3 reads TGTGCCAGCAGCTTATTTAGGTCCCGAGGAGTAGATGGCTACACCTTC.

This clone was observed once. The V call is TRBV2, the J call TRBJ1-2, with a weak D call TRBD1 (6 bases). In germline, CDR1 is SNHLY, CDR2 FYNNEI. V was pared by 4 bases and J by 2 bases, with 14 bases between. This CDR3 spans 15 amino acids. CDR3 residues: CASSVGGEDNYGYTF. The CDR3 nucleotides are TGTGCCAGCAGTGTAGGGGGTGAGGACAACTATGGCTACACCTTC.

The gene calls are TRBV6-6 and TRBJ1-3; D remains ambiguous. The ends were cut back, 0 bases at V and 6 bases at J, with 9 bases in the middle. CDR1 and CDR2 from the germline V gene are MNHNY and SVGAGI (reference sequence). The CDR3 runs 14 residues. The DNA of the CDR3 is TGTGCCAGCAGTTACTCTGGCGGGCAAAACACCATATATTTT. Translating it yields CASSYSGGQNTIYF.

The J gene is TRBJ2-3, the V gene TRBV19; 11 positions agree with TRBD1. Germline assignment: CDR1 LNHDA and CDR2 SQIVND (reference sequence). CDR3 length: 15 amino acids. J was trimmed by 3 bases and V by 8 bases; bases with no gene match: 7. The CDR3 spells CASAGQGAGTDTQYF. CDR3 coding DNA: TGTGCCAGTGCCGGACAGGGGGCCGGGACAGATACGCAGTATTTT.

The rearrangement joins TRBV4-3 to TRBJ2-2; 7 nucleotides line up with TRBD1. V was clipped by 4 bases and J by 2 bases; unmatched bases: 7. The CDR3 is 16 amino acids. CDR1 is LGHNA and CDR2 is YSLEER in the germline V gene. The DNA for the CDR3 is TGCGCCAGCAGCCGAGGGGGACAGCGTAACACCGGGGAGCTGTTTTTT. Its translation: CASSRGGQRNTGELFF.

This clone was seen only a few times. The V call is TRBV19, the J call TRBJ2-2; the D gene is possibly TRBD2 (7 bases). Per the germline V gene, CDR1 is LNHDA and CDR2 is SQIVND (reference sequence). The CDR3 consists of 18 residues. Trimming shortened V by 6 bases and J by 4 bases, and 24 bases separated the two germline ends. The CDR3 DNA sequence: TGTGCCAGTAGCGGGGGACGGGGGGCGCGTGGGTCCACCGGGGAGCTGTTTTTT. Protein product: CASSGGRGARGSTGELFF.

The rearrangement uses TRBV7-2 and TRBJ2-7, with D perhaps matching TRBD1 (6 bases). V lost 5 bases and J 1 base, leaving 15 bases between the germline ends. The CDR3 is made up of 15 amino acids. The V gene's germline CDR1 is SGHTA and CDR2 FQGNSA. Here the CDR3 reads CASSQGSGRSYEQYF. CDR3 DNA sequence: TGTGCCAGCAGCCAGGGGTCGGGACGATCCTACGAGCAGTACTTC. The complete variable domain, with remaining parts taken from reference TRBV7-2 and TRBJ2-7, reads GAGVSQSPSNKVTEKGKDVELRCDPISGHTALYWYRQSLGQGLEFLIYFQGNSAPDKSGLPSDRFSAERTGGSVSTLTIQRTQQEDSAVYLCASSQGSGRSYEQYFGPGTRLTVT.